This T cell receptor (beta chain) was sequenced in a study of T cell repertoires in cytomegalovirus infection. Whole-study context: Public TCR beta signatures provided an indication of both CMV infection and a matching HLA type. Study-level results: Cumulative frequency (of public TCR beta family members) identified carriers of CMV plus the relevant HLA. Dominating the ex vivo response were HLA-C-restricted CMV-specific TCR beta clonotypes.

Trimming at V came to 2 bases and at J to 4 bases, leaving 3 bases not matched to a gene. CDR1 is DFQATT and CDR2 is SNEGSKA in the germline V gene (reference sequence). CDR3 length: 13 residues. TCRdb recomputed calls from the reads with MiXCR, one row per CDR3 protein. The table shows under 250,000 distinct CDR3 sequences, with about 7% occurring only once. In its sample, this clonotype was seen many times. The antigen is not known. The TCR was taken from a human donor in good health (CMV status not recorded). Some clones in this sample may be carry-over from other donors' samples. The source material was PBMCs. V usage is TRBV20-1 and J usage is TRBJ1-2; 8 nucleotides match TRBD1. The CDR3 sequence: CSARSDRAYGYTF. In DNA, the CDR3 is TGCAGTGCTAGATCGGACAGGGCCTATGGCTACACCTTC.